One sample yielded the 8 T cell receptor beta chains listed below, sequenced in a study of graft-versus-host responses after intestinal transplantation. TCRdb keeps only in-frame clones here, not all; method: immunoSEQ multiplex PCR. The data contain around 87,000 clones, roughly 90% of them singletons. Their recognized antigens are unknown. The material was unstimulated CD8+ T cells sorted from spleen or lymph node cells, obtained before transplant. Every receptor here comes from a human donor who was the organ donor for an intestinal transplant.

CDR3 residues: CASSLETSGTAEQYF. The CDR3 region has the DNA TGTGCCAGCAGCTTGGAGACTTCCGGGACAGCCGAGCAGTACTTC. The chain has TRBV5-5 and TRBJ2-7; 7 bases agree with TRBD1. Germline lookup yields CDR1 SGHKS and CDR2 YYEKEE (reference sequence). J lost 6 bases, V lost 0 bases, and 9 bases had no gene match. The CDR3 has 15 residues.

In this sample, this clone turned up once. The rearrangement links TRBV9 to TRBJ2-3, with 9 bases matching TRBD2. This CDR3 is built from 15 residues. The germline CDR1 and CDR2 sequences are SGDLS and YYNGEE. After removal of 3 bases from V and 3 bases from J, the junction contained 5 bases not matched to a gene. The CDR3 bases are TGTGCCAGCAGCGGGGGACTAGCATCGACAGATACGCAGTATTTT. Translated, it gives CASSGGLASTDTQYF.

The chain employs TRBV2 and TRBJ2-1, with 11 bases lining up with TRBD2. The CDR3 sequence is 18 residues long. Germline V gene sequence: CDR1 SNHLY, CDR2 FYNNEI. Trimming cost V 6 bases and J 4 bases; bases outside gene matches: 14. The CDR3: CASRDRRRGLAVYNEQFF. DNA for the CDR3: TGTGCCAGCAGGGACCGACGTCGGGGACTAGCGGTTTACAATGAGCAGTTCTTC.

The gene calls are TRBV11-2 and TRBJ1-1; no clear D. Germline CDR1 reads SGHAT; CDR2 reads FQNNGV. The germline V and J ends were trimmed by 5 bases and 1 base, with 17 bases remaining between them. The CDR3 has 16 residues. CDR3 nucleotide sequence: TGTGCCAGCAGCCTCAACAGCGGTTGGTCGAACACTGAAGCTTTCTTT. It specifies CASSLNSGWSNTEAFF.

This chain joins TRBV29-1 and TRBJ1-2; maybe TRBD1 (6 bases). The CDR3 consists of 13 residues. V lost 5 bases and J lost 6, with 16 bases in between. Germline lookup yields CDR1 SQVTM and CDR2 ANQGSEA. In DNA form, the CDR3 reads TGCAGCGTTTTTAAGGGGGAGTACGATGGCTACACCTTC. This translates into CSVFKGEYDGYTF. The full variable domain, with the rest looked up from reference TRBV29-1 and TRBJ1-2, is SAVISQKPSRDICQRGTSLTIQCQVDSQVTMMFWYRQQPGQSLTLIATANQGSEATYESGFVIDKFPISRPNLTFSTLTVSNMSPEDSSIYLCSVFKGEYDGYTFGSGTRLTVV.

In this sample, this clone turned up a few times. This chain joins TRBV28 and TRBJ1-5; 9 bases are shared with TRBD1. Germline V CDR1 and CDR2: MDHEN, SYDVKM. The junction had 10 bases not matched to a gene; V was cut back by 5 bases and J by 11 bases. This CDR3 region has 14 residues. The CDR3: CASSQPGQGVAQHF. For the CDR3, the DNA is TGTGCCAGCAGTCAACCGGGACAGGGAGTCGCCCAGCATTTT.

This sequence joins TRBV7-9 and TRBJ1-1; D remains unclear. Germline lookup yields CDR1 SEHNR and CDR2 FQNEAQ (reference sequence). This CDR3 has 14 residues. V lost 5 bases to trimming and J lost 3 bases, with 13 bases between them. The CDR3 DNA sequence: TGTGCCAGCAGCATAGACACCTCGTACACTGAAGCTTTCTTT. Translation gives CASSIDTSYTEAFF.

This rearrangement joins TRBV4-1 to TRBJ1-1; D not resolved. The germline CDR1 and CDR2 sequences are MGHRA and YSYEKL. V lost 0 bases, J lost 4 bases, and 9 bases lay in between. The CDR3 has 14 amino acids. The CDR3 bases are TGCGCCAGCAGCCAAGATCGAGGGAGCACTGAAGCTTTCTTT. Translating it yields CASSQDRGSTEAFF.